The present T cell receptor beta chain was sequenced within a study of regulatory T cells in long-lasting Graves disease. Study-wide results and caveats: The study found lower TCR diversity in persistent Graves' patients than in newly diagnosed ones.

This CDR3 is built from 12 residues. The V end was cut by 5 bases, the J end by 1 base, with 5 bases between. From germline, CDR1 is SGHTA and CDR2 FQGNSA. This clonotype was picked up many times. The antigen remains undetermined. Time point: newly diagnosed GD, antithyroid drugs for less than 3 months. Researchers made the TCR library from RNA that was extracted from PBMCs. Construction of the TCR beta libraries employed iRepertoire HTBI primers in conjunction with Arm-PCR of CDR3 regions. In the authors' workflow: Sequenced samples collectively carried about 62 TRBV and about 15 TRBJ segments. TCRdb re-called the multiplex PCR reads through MiXCR, storing one row per CDR3 protein. These V and J calls rely on TCRdb rather than the paper's analysis. The table records about 220,000 distinct CDR3 sequences, around a fifth of them present only once. This sample was shared with a second study, whose subject was T cells in Graves' hyperthyroidism and ophthalmopathy.

The material was peripheral blood mononuclear cells (PBMCs), obtained at new diagnosis, from a patient treated with antithyroid drugs. The chain joins TRBV7-2 to TRBJ2-5; D remains ambiguous. This receptor was obtained from a woman under 40 with Graves disease. CDR3 residues: CASSVTQETQYF. Here the CDR3 DNA reads TGTGCCAGCAGCGTAACCCAAGAGACCCAGTACTTC. Full variable domain (remainder filled in from reference TRBV7-2 and TRBJ2-5): GAGVSQSPSNKVTEKGKDVELRCDPISGHTALYWYRQSLGQGLEFLIYFQGNSAPDKSGLPSDRFSAERTGGSVSTLTIQRTQQEDSAVYLCASSVTQETQYFGPGTRLLVL.